The clone carrying this T cell receptor beta chain was seen more than once but under ten times. Trimming pared 0 bases from V and 4 bases from J, leaving 8 bases between. Germline values: CDR1 SGHRS, CDR2 YFSETQ. There are 13 residues in the CDR3. Both 60 Vbeta primers and 13 Jbeta primers went into the PCR. Produced via immunoSEQ multiplex PCR; TCRdb's table is partial and in-frame only. The data hold approximately 160,000 clones, with around 80% observed a single time. The data were taken from a study of cytomegalovirus exposure and HLA in healthy donors. The TCR sequence derives from a woman aged 50 to 65 in good health and CMV-seropositive. The chain combines TRBV5-1 with TRBJ2-7; no definite D call. Input material: PBMCs. This CDR3 is CASSLDSPYEQYF. CDR3 DNA: TGCGCCAGCAGCTTGGACAGCCCGTACGAGCAGTACTTC.